This TCR beta chain was found in a study of cytomegalovirus exposure and HLA in healthy donors. From germline, CDR1 is KGHSH and CDR2 LQKENI. Trimming took off 4 bases at V and 2 bases at J, with 13 bases between the two ends. The CDR3 consists of 15 residues. The PCR contained 60 Vbeta and 13 Jbeta primers. The assay was immunoSEQ multiplex PCR, and TCRdb's table has in-frame clones only and misses some. The sample includes 150,000 to 200,000 clones, approximately 71% of them seen just once. Sequencing was performed on PBMCs. The origin of this receptor is a man under 40 in good health and CMV-seropositive. The chain joins TRBV18 to TRBJ2-3; D gene ambiguous. The CDR3 sequence is CASSLQTLHTDTQYF. The CDR3 DNA reads TGTGCCAGCTCACTTCAGACTCTACACACAGATACGCAGTATTTT.